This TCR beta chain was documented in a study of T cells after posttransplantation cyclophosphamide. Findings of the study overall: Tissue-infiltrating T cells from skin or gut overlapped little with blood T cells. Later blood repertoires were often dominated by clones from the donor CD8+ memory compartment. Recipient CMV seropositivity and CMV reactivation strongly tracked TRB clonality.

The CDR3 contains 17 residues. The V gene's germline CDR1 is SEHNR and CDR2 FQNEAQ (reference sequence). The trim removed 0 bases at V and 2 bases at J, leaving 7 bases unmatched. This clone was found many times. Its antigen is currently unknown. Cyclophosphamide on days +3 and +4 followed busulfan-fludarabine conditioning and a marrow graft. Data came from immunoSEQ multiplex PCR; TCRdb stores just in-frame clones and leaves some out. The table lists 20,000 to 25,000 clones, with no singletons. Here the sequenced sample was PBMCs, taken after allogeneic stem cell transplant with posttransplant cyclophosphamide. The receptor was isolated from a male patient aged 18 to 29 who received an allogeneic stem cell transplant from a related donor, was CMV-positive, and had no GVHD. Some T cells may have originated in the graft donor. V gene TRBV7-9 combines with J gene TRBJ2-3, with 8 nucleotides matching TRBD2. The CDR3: CASSLATGRGVTDTQYF. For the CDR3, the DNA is TGTGCCAGCAGCTTAGCGACGGGGCGGGGGGTCACAGATACGCAGTATTTT.